This TCR beta chain appears in the sequencing data of a study of T cell clonotyping in hematopoietic cell transplantation. Germline V CDR1 and CDR2: LNHNV, YYDKDF (reference sequence). V shed 2 bases and J 0 bases; nucleotides not matched to a gene: 4. The CDR3 covers 16 residues. Noted time point: recipient sample about 28 days before transplant, after cytoreduction. Only in-frame clones appear in the TCRdb table, and some are missing; sequencing was by immunoSEQ multiplex PCR. The repertoire holds tens of thousands of clones, with 75% to 85% as singletons. This sequence was found in a woman aged 55 to 70 with acute myeloid leukemia. Some clones in this sample may be carry-over from other donors' samples. Sequencing used peripheral blood mononuclear cells, obtained before stem cell transplant. The gene calls are TRBV15 and TRBJ1-2, with 9 positions matching TRBD1. CDR3 nucleotides: TGTGCCACCAGCAGACACAGGACAGGGGCTAACTATGGCTACACCTTC. Translated, it gives CATSRHRTGANYGYTF.